The 18 T cell receptor beta chains in this list originate from one sample, sequenced in a study of Ad26.COV2.S vaccination and SARS-CoV-2 variants. Treatment described: roughly 20 received Ad26.COV2.S at low or high dose, single or two shots; about 5 received placebo; per-sample allocation not given. After the first vaccine or placebo injection, samples were drawn on day 63. Profiling relied on immunoSEQ multiplex PCR, and the TCRdb table lists in-frame clones only, not all of them. The sample holds fewer than 500,000 clones; about nine tenths are singletons and the top ten take approximately 4.3%. The material sequenced was peripheral blood, taken in a trial of Ad26.COV2.S vaccine versus placebo. These receptors were taken from a person between 18 and 65 years old who received the Ad26.COV2.S COVID-19 vaccine or a placebo.

The V and J genes are TRBV4-3 and TRBJ2-7, with D perhaps TRBD2 (6 bases). CDR3 length equals 16 residues. Germline values: CDR1 LGHNA, CDR2 YSLEER. Trimming took 3 bases from V and 0 from J, leaving 15 bases between them. CDR3 loop: CASSHSGGWNSYEQYF. DNA for the CDR3: TGCGCCAGCAGCCACTCCGGGGGATGGAACTCCTACGAGCAGTACTTC.

CDR3 amino acids: CASLWGGSNQPQHF. CDR3 nucleotide sequence: TGTGCCAGCCTCTGGGGGGGGAGCAATCAGCCCCAGCATTTT. V and J are TRBV28 and TRBJ1-5, with D perhaps matching TRBD1 (5 bases). Trimming stripped 8 bases from V and 1 base from J, with 12 bases between. The CDR3 loop spans 14 amino acids. Germline CDR1 MDHEN, CDR2 SYDVKM.

The rearrangement links TRBV19 to TRBJ2-1; the match to TRBD2 covers 8 bases. The germline gives CDR1 LNHDA, CDR2 SQIVND (reference sequence). The CDR3 covers 15 residues. V was clipped by 4 bases and J by 2 bases; unmatched bases: 4. In DNA, the CDR3 is TGTGCCAGTAGTACGATAGCGGGGACCTACAATGAGCAGTTCTTC. Translating gives CASSTIAGTYNEQFF.

The chain links TRBV5-1 to TRBJ2-7; D could derive from TRBD1 or TRBD2 (5 bases each). Germline V gene data show CDR1 as SGHRS and CDR2 as YFSETQ. The CDR3 sequence is 14 residues long. Trimming removed 3 bases from V and 5 bases from J, with 15 bases in between. The CDR3, as DNA: TGCGCCAGCAGCTGGGAGCAAGGGGATGACGAGCAGTACTTC. The encoded protein is CASSWEQGDDEQYF.

The chain employs TRBV9 and TRBJ1-2; D unclear. CDR1 SGDLS and CDR2 YYNGEE come from the germline V gene. Trimming removed 4 bases from V and 0 bases from J, with 16 bases in between. The CDR3 is 16 residues long. The CDR3 nucleotides are TGTGCCAGCAGCTTAACCCGAGAGAGACCTAACTATGGCTACACCTTC. Its protein product is CASSLTRERPNYGYTF.

CDR3 in amino acids: CASSLAVRDGLKDTQYF. In DNA form, the CDR3 reads TGTGCCAGCAGCTTAGCGGTACGGGACGGATTAAAAGATACGCAGTATTTT. This chain uses TRBV7-6 with TRBJ2-3; D might be TRBD1 or TRBD2, each matching 5 bases. This CDR3 comprises 17 residues. Germline CDR1 and CDR2: SGHVS and FNYEAQ. The germline V and J ends were trimmed by 0 bases and 5 bases, with 18 bases remaining between them.

CDR3 sequence (DNA): TGTGCCAGCAGCCAAGGAGAAACAGATACGCAGTATTTT. Protein sequence: CASSQGETDTQYF. The chain links TRBV3-1 (or the pseudogene TRBV3-2) to TRBJ2-3, with D unresolved. Trimming removed 1 base from V and 3 bases from J, with 5 bases in between. The CDR3 extends over 13 amino acids. Germline V gene lookup returns CDR1 LGHDT and CDR2 YNNKEL (reference sequence).

The DNA for the CDR3 is TGTGCCAGCAGCTTGGCGCTTCAAGAGACCCAGTACTTC. Translation gives CASSLALQETQYF. The V gene is TRBV5-6, the J gene TRBJ2-5; D remains ambiguous. CDR3 length: 13 residues. V was shortened by 0 bases and J by 2 bases, with 5 bases between the two germline ends. Germline V gene lookup returns CDR1 SGHDT and CDR2 YYEEEE. Together with reference TRBV5-6 and TRBJ2-5, the CDR3 gives the full variable domain: DAGVTQSPTHLIKTRGQQVTLRCSPKSGHDTVSWYQQALGQGPQFIFQYYEEEERQRGNFPDRFSGHQFPNYSSELNVNALLLGDSALYLCASSLALQETQYFGPGTRLLVL.

J is TRBJ1-2 and V is TRBV29-1; TRBD1 matches 8 bases. The CDR3 length is 13 residues. The germline V gene encodes CDR1 SQVTM and CDR2 ANQGSEA. Losses at the gene ends were 4 bases for V and 2 bases for J; bases not matched to a gene: 3. CDR3 DNA: TGCAGCGTTGCAGGGGGCGCGAACTATGGCTACACCTTC. Its protein product is CSVAGGANYGYTF.

On this clone itself: Distinct nucleotide sequences in the sample also encode this CDR3. The chain combines TRBV30 with TRBJ2-6; D uncertain. Trimming took off 0 bases at V and 1 base at J, with 4 bases between the two ends. The CDR3 is 14 amino acids. Germline lookup yields CDR1 GTSNPN and CDR2 SVGIG (reference sequence). CDR3: CAWSVGSGANVLTF. As DNA, the CDR3 is TGTGCCTGGAGTGTCGGTTCTGGGGCCAACGTCCTGACTTTC. Looking up the rest from reference TRBV30 and TRBJ2-6 gives the full variable domain: SQTIHQWPATLVQPVGSPLSLECTVEGTSNPNLYWYRQAAGRGLQLLFYSVGIGQISSEVPQNLSASRPQDRQFILSSKKLLLSDSGFYLCAWSVGSGANVLTFGAGSRLTVL.

This clone was recorded once. The junction differs from germline at one of its ends, possibly a read error. The genes are TRBV28 and TRBJ2-5; tentative D call: TRBD1 (6 bases). This CDR3 is 12 amino acids long. Germline CDR1 MDHEN, CDR2 SYDVKM. The CDR3 DNA reads as TGTGCCAGCAGTTCATCAACAGGGCCCGGAAACTTC. This encodes CASSSSTGPGNF.

The rearrangement links TRBV24-1 to TRBJ2-1; 13 nucleotides agree with TRBD2. Germline values: CDR1 KGHDR, CDR2 SFDVKD. Unmatched junction bases numbered 14, after V lost 4 bases and J lost 9 bases. The CDR3 contains 18 residues. The CDR3 DNA follows: TGTGCCACCAGTGAAGGCAGCGGGACTAGCGGGATTAAGGGTGAGCAGTTCTTC. Translated: CATSEGSGTSGIKGEQFF.

The V call is TRBV27, the J call TRBJ2-3; D not certain. V dropped 2 bases and J dropped 4 bases, with 4 bases sitting between them. CDR1 and CDR2 from the germline V gene are MNHEY and SMNVEV (reference sequence). The CDR3 sequence is 12 residues long. CDR3 bases: TGTGCCAGCAGTTTAACCCCAGATACGCAGTATTTT. Residues: CASSLTPDTQYF.

This clone has a single count. The chain recombines TRBV9 with TRBJ2-3; maybe TRBD2 (6 bases). With 3 bases removed from V and 0 bases from J, the gap between germline ends came to 14 bases. This CDR3 is 16 amino acids long. Germline CDR1 SGDLS, CDR2 YYNGEE. In DNA form, the CDR3 reads TGTGCCAGCAGCGACGGAGGAGGGTCCAGCACAGATACGCAGTATTTT. Translated: CASSDGGGSSTDTQYF. The full variable domain, its missing parts supplied by reference TRBV9 and TRBJ2-3, is DSGVTQTPKHLITATGQRVTLRCSPRSGDLSVYWYQQSLDQGLQFLIQYYNGEERAKGNILERFSAQQFPDLHSELNLSSLELGDSALYFCASSDGGGSSTDTQYFGPGTRLTVL.

The rearrangement links TRBV19 to TRBJ2-7; D might be TRBD2 (7 bases). Per germline, CDR1 LNHDA and CDR2 SQIVND (reference sequence). V lost 3 bases and J lost 3, with 15 bases in between. The CDR3 length is 15 residues. The CDR3 DNA is TGTGCCAGTAGTATGTCGGGGGAGGGGGGCTACGAGCAGTACTTC. It codes for CASSMSGEGGYEQYF.

This clone has just one count. The chain has TRBV13 and TRBJ1-1; 7 nucleotides align to TRBD1. The V gene end was trimmed by 5 bases and the J gene end by 9 bases; junction bases not matched to a gene: 6. Germline assignment: CDR1 PRHDT and CDR2 FYEKMQ (reference sequence). The CDR3 consists of 12 residues. CDR3 loop: CASSLQGGQAFF. In DNA, the CDR3 is TGTGCCAGCAGCCTCCAGGGGGGGCAAGCTTTCTTT.

This sequence joins TRBV14 and TRBJ2-7, with D perhaps matching TRBD1 (5 bases). The V and J ends lost 5 bases and 6 bases respectively, with 17 bases between them. In germline, CDR1 is SGHDN, CDR2 FVKESK. This CDR3 is 14 amino acids long. CDR3 in amino acids: CASSSGLGIREQYF. DNA for the CDR3: TGTGCCAGCAGCTCAGGGCTGGGAATCCGCGAGCAGTACTTC.

The V gene is TRBV11-2, the J gene TRBJ2-3; D is perhaps TRBD2 (6 bases). The V and J ends lost 5 bases and 2 bases respectively, with 20 bases between them. Germline V gives CDR1 SGHAT, CDR2 FQNNGV. The CDR3 consists of 17 residues. The CDR3 region has the DNA TGTGCCAGCAGCCCTGGGGACTTCACTAGGGACACAGATACGCAGTATTTT. It encodes CASSPGDFTRDTDTQYF.